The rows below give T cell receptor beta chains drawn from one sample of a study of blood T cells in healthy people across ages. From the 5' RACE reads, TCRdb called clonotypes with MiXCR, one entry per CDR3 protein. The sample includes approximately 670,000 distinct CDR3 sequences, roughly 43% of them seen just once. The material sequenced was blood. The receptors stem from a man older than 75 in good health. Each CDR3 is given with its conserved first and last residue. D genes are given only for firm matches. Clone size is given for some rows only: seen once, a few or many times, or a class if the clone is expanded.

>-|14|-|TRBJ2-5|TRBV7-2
TGTGCCAGCAGCTTAGGCACTAGAAAAGAGACCCAGTACTTC
CASSLGTRKETQYF
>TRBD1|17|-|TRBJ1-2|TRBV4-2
TGTGCCAGCAGCCACGGAGACTCCGGGACAGCATCCTATGGCTACACCTTC
CASSHGDSGTASYGYTF
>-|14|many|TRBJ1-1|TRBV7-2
TGTGCCAGCAGCTTAGAGGGATCGAACACTGAAGCTTTCTTT
CASSLEGSNTEAFF
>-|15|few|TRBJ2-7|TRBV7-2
TGTGCCAGCAGCTTAAATTTGGCGGGGAGCTACGAGCAGTACTTC
CASSLNLAGSYEQYF
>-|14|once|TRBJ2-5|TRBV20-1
TGCAGTGCTAGTTTAGGGGGGGTACAAGAGACCCAGTACTTC
CSASLGGVQETQYF
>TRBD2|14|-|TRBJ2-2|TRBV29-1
TGCAGCGTTGGCTGGCAGCGGGGGACCGGGGAGCTGTTTTTT
CSVGWQRGTGELFF
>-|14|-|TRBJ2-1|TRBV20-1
TGCAGTGCTAGAGCTTTCGGAGGGGCGGATGAGCAGTTCTTC
CSARAFGGADEQFF
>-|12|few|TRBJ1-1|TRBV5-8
TGTGCCAGCAGCAATTCGGGCGGGAAAGCTTTCTTT
CASSNSGGKAFF
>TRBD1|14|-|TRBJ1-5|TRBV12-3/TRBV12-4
TGTGCCAGCAATCGAGGGGACAGTGATCAGCCCCAGCATTTT
CASNRGDSDQPQHF
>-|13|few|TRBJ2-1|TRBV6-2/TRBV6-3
TGTGCCAGCAGTTACCGGGTTGGGGGTGAGCAGTTCTTC
CASSYRVGGEQFF
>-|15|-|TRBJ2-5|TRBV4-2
TGTGCCAGCAGCCAGCTGAGGACAGTCCAAGAGACCCAGTACTTC
CASSQLRTVQETQYF
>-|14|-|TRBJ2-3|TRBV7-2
TGTGCCAGCAGTCCTAGTTCTAGCACAGATACGCAGTATTTT
CASSPSSSTDTQYF
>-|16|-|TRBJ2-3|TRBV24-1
TGTGCCGCCAGTGATCCCGCGGGGTTGGATACGGATACGCAGTATTTT
CAASDPAGLDTDTQYF
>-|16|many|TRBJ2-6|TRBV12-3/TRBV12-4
TGTGCCAGCAGTAACACAGGCGACTCTGGGGCCAACGTCCTGACTTTC
CASSNTGDSGANVLTF
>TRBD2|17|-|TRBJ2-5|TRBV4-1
TGCGCCAGCAGCCAAGTATATAGCGGGGGACACCAAGAGACCCAGTACTTC
CASSQVYSGGHQETQYF
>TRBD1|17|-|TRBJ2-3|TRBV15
TGTGCCACCAGCCGAGAGATACAGGGGATATCCACAGATACGCAGTATTTT
CATSREIQGISTDTQYF
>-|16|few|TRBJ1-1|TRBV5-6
TGTGCCAGCAGCTTTCTCACCACAGGGATGGGGACTGAAGCTTTCTTT
CASSFLTTGMGTEAFF
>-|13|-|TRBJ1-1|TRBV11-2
TGTGCCAGCAGCTTACTAGATGACACTGAAGCTTTCTTT
CASSLLDDTEAFF
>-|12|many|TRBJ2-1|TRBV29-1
TGCAGCGTTGCATTCAGGCCAGATGAGCAGTTCTTC
CSVAFRPDEQFF
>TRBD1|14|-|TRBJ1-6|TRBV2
TGTGCCAGCGGATGGACAGGGCTAGATTCACCCCTCCACTTT
CASGWTGLDSPLHF
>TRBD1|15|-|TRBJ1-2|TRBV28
TGTGCCAGCAGTTTCACTAGACAGGGGGCATCTGGCTACACCTTC
CASSFTRQGASGYTF
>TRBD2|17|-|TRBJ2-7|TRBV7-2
TGTGCCAGCATCCCCCTGGGACTAGCGGGAGCCCTTGGGGAGCAGTACTTC
CASIPLGLAGALGEQYF
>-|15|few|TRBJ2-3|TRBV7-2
TGTGCCAGCAGCTCCACCGCTCTAAGAACAGATACGCAGTATTTT
CASSSTALRTDTQYF
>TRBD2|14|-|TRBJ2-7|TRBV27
TGTGCCAGCAGGGGGACTAGCGGTCCTCTCGAGCAGTACTTC
CASRGTSGPLEQYF
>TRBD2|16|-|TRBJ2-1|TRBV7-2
TGTGCCAGCAGCTTAGGACTGGGCGGCGGGGGGGGAGAGCAGTTCTTC
CASSLGLGGGGGEQFF
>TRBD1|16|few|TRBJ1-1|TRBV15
TGTGCCACCAGCAGATGGGACAGGTCCATGAACACTGAAGCTTTCTTT
CATSRWDRSMNTEAFF
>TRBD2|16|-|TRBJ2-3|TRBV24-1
TGTGCCACCAGCAAAAGACTAGCGGGAGGAAGAGATACGCAGTATTTT
CATSKRLAGGRDTQYF
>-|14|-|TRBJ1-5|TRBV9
TGTGCCAGCAGCGTAACTGCGGGGGGTCAGCCCCAGCATTTT
CASSVTAGGQPQHF
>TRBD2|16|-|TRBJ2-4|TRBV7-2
TGTGCCAGCAGCGTAGCCCTAGCGGGGGCCGGGGACACTCAGTACTTC
CASSVALAGAGDTQYF
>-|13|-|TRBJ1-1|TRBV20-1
TGCAGTGCTAGGGTCGGACAGAACACTGAAGCTTTCTTT
CSARVGQNTEAFF
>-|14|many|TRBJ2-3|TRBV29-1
TGCAGCGTTGCTCTAAGAGTGGGCACAGATACGCAGTATTTT
CSVALRVGTDTQYF
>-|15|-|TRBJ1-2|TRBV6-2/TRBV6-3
TGTGCCAGCAGTTCCCCGGGACGTTTTAACTATGGCTACACCTTC
CASSSPGRFNYGYTF
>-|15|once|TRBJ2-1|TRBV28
TGTGCCAGCAACGAAGGGGGAGGGCCCTACAATGAGCAGTTCTTC
CASNEGGGPYNEQFF
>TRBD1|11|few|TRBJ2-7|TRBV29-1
TGCAGCGGAGGACAGGGTTCTGAGCAGTACTTC
CSGGQGSEQYF
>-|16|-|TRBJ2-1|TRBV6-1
TGTGCCAGCAGTGCCTCCGGGACTCCCTCCTACAATGAGCAGTTCTTC
CASSASGTPSYNEQFF
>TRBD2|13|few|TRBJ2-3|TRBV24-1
TGTGCCGCAAGCGGGATTCGGTCAGATACGCAGTATTTT
CAASGIRSDTQYF
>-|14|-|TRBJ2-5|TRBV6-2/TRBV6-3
TGTGCCAGCAGTTATATAGGGAGCCTCCGAGAACAGTACTTC
CASSYIGSLREQYF
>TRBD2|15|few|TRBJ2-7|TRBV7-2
TGTGCCAGCAGGCTTAGCGGGGGGGCCTTCGATGAGCAGTACTTC
CASRLSGGAFDEQYF
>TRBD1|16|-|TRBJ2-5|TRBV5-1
TGCGCCAGCAGCTTGGTTAGACAGGGGTCCTACAATGAGCAGTACTTC
CASSLVRQGSYNEQYF
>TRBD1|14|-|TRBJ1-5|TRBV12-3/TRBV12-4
TGTGCCAGCAGTGTCGGGACAGGTGCCCAGCCCCAGCATTTT
CASSVGTGAQPQHF
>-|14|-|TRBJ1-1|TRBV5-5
TGTGCCAGCAGTCTTCCGGGAGGGCTCACTGAAGCTTTCTTT
CASSLPGGLTEAFF
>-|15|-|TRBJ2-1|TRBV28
TGTGCCAGCAGTTTCCAGCGTCGATCCTACAATGAGCAGTTCTTC
CASSFQRRSYNEQFF
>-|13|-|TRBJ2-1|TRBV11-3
TGTGCCAGCAGCTTCGTCTGGGGGAATGAGCAGTTCTTC
CASSFVWGNEQFF
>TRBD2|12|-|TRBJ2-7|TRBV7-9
TGTGCCAGCAGCTCCGGACTAGCGGAGCAGTACTTC
CASSSGLAEQYF
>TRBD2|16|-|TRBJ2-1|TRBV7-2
TGTGCCAGCAACCTAATTCGGGGAGGGAACTACAATGAGCAGTTCTTC
CASNLIRGGNYNEQFF
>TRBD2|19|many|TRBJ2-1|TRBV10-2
TGCGCCAGCAGTGAAGGGCTAGCGGGGGCCCCGAGCTCCTACAATGAGCAGTTCTTC
CASSEGLAGAPSSYNEQFF
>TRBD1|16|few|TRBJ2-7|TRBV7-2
TGTGCCAGCAGCCAACGACCGGGACAGGGGGCTTACGAGCAGTACTTC
CASSQRPGQGAYEQYF
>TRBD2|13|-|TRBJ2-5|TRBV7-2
TGTGCCAGCAGCATCCGGACTAGCGGGGGGTTGTACTTC
CASSIRTSGGLYF
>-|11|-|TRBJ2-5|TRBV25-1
TGTGCCAGCGCCTTCCTCGAGGGGCAGTACTTC
CASAFLEGQYF
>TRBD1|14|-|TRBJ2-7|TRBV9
TGTGCCAGCAGCGTAGGAGGGGGCAGCAACGAGCAGTACTTC
CASSVGGGSNEQYF
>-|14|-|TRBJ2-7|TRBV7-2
TGTGCCAGCAGCTCATTGCCGGGACCCTACGAGCAGTACTTC
CASSSLPGPYEQYF
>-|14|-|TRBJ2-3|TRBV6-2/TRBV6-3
TGTGCCAGTTTCTGGCGGGCTAGCACAGATACGCAGTATTTT
CASFWRASTDTQYF
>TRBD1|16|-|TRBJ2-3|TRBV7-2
TGTGCCAGCAGCTTGTCCGGGACAGTCACTTCAGATACGCAGTATTTT
CASSLSGTVTSDTQYF
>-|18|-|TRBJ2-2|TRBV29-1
-
CSVAQSTQETQYFGELFF
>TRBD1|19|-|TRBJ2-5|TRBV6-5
TGTGCCAGCAGTTACTCGGGAGGGACAGGGAGAAGGGTCCAAGAGACCCAGTACTTC
CASSYSGGTGRRVQETQYF
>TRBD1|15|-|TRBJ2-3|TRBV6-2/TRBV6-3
TGTGCCAGCAGTAGGAGTCGGACAGGACGTGATACGCAGTATTTT
CASSRSRTGRDTQYF
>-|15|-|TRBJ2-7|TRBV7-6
TGTGCCAGCAGCTTAGAACAGGGAAGGTCCCACGAGCAGTACTTC
CASSLEQGRSHEQYF
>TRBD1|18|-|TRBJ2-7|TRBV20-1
TGCAGTGCTAGAGATGATCTCCGGACAGGGGACCTTCTCTACGAGCAGTACTTC
CSARDDLRTGDLLYEQYF
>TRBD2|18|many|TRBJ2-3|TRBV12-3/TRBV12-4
TGTGCCAGCAGTTTCTTGGGACTAGCGGGGACTAGCACAGATACGCAGTATTTT
CASSFLGLAGTSTDTQYF
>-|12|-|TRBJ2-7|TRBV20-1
TGCAGTGCTAGACTTGCGGCCTACGAGCAGTACTTC
CSARLAAYEQYF